These T cell receptor beta chains were read from a single sample in a study of T-cell reconstitution after alpha-beta-depleted transplantation in children. One entry per CDR3 protein results from TCRdb running MiXCR on the PCR reads. This sample has approximately 800,000 distinct CDR3 sequences; roughly 15% occur once, and the top ten carry around 4.5%. Sequences were derived from PBMCs, mostly from graft donor cells, sampled 360 days after TCRalphabeta/CD19-depleted stem cell transplant. These receptors all come from a male patient younger than 18 who had a stem cell transplant for acute lymphoblastic leukemia, so the T cells may come from the graft donor. The CDR3 runs from the conserved cysteine through the conserved F or W. D genes are given only for firm matches. For some rows the clone size is stated as once, few or many, or as a class when expanded; others skip it.

D	V	J	size	DNA	CDR3
NA	TRBV7-9	TRBJ2-3	NA	TGTGCCAGCAGCTTAAACGGGAGGGGGCCAGGTACGCAGTATTTT	CASSLNGRGPGTQYF
TRBD2	TRBV15	TRBJ2-3	few	TGTGCCACCAGCAGGTACCGAGCGGGGGAGCCCACAGATACGCAGTATTTT	CATSRYRAGEPTDTQYF
NA	TRBV14	TRBJ2-5	few	TGTGCCAGCAGCCAAGTGGGATATCAAGATCGGAGACCCCAGTACTTC	CASSQVGYQDRRPQYF
NA	TRBV29-1	TRBJ2-5	few	TGCAGCGTTGAAGATCCTCGGCGGGATAGGGTAGAGACCCAGTACTTC	CSVEDPRRDRVETQYF
NA	TRBV5-1	TRBJ2-7	few	TGCGCCAGCAGCTTGGGGGTCGGTCAGTACTTC	CASSLGVGQYF
TRBD1	TRBV13	TRBJ2-7	NA	TGTGCCAGCAGCTCCCCCGGACAGGGGGCGTGGGAGCAGTACTTC	CASSSPGQGAWEQYF
TRBD2	TRBV14	TRBJ2-1	NA	TGTGCCAGCAGCCAAGCCTGGACTAGCGGGAGGAACAATGAGCAGTTCTTC	CASSQAWTSGRNNEQFF
NA	TRBV5-1	TRBJ2-7	many	TGCGCCAGCAGCTTGGCCGGGGACGGCTACGAGCAGTACTTC	CASSLAGDGYEQYF
NA	TRBV14	TRBJ2-7	few	TGTGCCAGCAGCCAATTAAGGGACTTCTACTACGAGCAGTACTTC	CASSQLRDFYYEQYF
TRBD2	TRBV11-2	TRBJ2-2	many	TGTGCCAGCAGCCCGCCTCCCCCAGGGAGGGACACCGGGGAGCTGTTTTTT	CASSPPPPGRDTGELFF
NA	TRBV12-3/TRBV12-4	TRBJ2-7	NA	TGTGCCAGCAGGCAGGGAGTCGAGCAGTACTTC	CASRQGVEQYF
NA	TRBV3-1	TRBJ2-1	few	TGTGCCAGCAGCCCTATTTATGGTGGGAATGAGCAGTTCTTC	CASSPIYGGNEQFF
TRBD2	TRBV3-1	TRBJ2-3	few	TGTGCCAGCAGCCATTGGGCTAGCGGGCCAGATACGCAGTATTTT	CASSHWASGPDTQYF
NA	TRBV5-1	TRBJ1-1	many	TGCGCCAGCAGCCTGGTCCCCAAGAGGAACACTGAAGCTTTCTTT	CASSLVPKRNTEAFF
TRBD1	TRBV12-3/TRBV12-4	TRBJ2-1	few	TGTGCCAGCAGTTTAACGGGACAGGCATACAATGAGCAGTTCTTC	CASSLTGQAYNEQFF
TRBD2	TRBV5-5	TRBJ2-7	many	TGTGCCAGCAGCTTGAGCGGGAAAGGCTACGAGCAGTACTTC	CASSLSGKGYEQYF
TRBD1	TRBV2	TRBJ1-2	NA	TGTGCCGGTGCGGGACAGGGCCGGCATGGCTACACCTTC	CAGAGQGRHGYTF
NA	TRBV5-1	TRBJ2-1	NA	TGCGCCAGCAGCAATGGTGGAAGCTCCTACAATGAGCAGTTCTTC	CASSNGGSSYNEQFF
NA	TRBV12-3/TRBV12-4	TRBJ2-1	many	TGTGCCAGCAGTTTTGGGGCTAGCTCCTACAATGAGCAGTTCTTC	CASSFGASSYNEQFF
NA	TRBV5-1	TRBJ2-3	many	TGCGCCAGCAGCTTGGCCCCAGGAGGGGCAGATACGCAGTATTTT	CASSLAPGGADTQYF
TRBD2	TRBV7-9	TRBJ2-7	NA	TGTGCCAGCAGCTTAGCCGGGAGGGACTACGAGCAGTACTTC	CASSLAGRDYEQYF
TRBD1	TRBV6-2/TRBV6-3	TRBJ1-1	NA	TGTGCCAGCAGTTACGCAAAGACAGGGGTTGGTACTGAAGCTTTCTTT	CASSYAKTGVGTEAFF
TRBD1	TRBV14	TRBJ2-3	few	TGTGCCAGCAGCCAAGATCCATGGACAGGGGCTTTAGATACGCAGTATTTT	CASSQDPWTGALDTQYF
NA	TRBV27	TRBJ1-1	NA	TGTGCCAGCAGTAAGTCAATGAACACTGAAGCTTTCTTT	CASSKSMNTEAFF
NA	TRBV5-1	TRBJ2-1	NA	TGCGCCAGCAGCTTCGGCGGGGCAACCTACAATGAGCAGTTCTTC	CASSFGGATYNEQFF
NA	TRBV5-1	TRBJ2-7	NA	TGCGCCAGCAGCTTGTTGGTCGAGGACCCCTACGAGCAGTACTTC	CASSLLVEDPYEQYF
TRBD1	TRBV6-5	TRBJ2-1	few	TGTGCCAGCAGTTACTCGACGACAGGGAGTGAGCAGTTCTTC	CASSYSTTGSEQFF
TRBD2	TRBV20-1	TRBJ2-7	few	TGCAGTGCTAGACGGCCGGGTAGCGGGAGTAGCGAGCAGTACTTC	CSARRPGSGSSEQYF
NA	TRBV29-1	TRBJ2-5	many	TGCAGCGCTGAAGGAGAGACCCAGTACTTC	CSAEGETQYF
NA	TRBV28	TRBJ2-5	NA	TGTGCCAGCAGTCCCGGAGGGGGTGGGGAGACCCAGTACTTC	CASSPGGGGETQYF
NA	TRBV24-1	TRBJ2-7	NA	TGTGCCACCAGTGAAACCGGGCCCACCTACGAGCAGTACTTC	CATSETGPTYEQYF
NA	TRBV3-1	TRBJ2-1	NA	TGTGCCAGCAGCGAGTACCTCGGGACCAATGAGCAGTTCTTC	CASSEYLGTNEQFF
NA	TRBV7-9	TRBJ1-1	few	TGTGCCAGCAGCAAAGAGGTCGCAGCTGAAGCTTTCTTT	CASSKEVAAEAFF
NA	TRBV15	TRBJ1-4	few	TGTGCCACCAGCAGAACCACGGCGGTTTCTGAAAAACTGTTTTTT	CATSRTTAVSEKLFF
TRBD1	TRBV14	TRBJ2-7	many	TGTGCCAGCAGCCAAGTCTTCGGGACAGGGTACTACGAGCAGTACTTC	CASSQVFGTGYYEQYF
NA	TRBV7-8	TRBJ2-6	few	TGTGCCAGCAGCTCTATAACTTCGTTCGTTAGCTCTGGGGCCAACGTCCTGACTTTC	CASSSITSFVSSGANVLTF
TRBD1	TRBV28	TRBJ1-2	NA	TGTGCCAGCAGTTTAACCGGACAGGGGCTGAGAGCGGATGGCTACACCTTC	CASSLTGQGLRADGYTF
NA	TRBV3-1	TRBJ2-3	few	TGTGCCAGCAGCCCCACTGGGGGCCACACAGATACGCAGTATTTT	CASSPTGGHTDTQYF
NA	TRBV12-3/TRBV12-4	TRBJ1-4	NA	TGTGCCAGCAGTTTATCGACCGCGCCCCTAATGGGAGAGTTTTTT	CASSLSTAPLMGEFF
NA	TRBV5-1	TRBJ2-2	NA	TGCGCCAGCAGCTTGGGTGCGGGGACGAACACCGGGGAGCTGTTTTTT	CASSLGAGTNTGELFF
NA	TRBV29-1	TRBJ1-2	few	TGCAGCGTTGATGTTAACACCCGTGGCTACACCTTC	CSVDVNTRGYTF
TRBD2	TRBV4-1	TRBJ2-1	few	TGCGCCAGCGCCGGGGGGGGATTGAGCGGGAGAGCCTACAATGAGCAGTTCTTC	CASAGGGLSGRAYNEQFF
NA	TRBV20-1	TRBJ2-2	many	TGCAGTGCTAGAGATCACCCGACACATTCCGGGGAGCTGTTTTTT	CSARDHPTHSGELFF
NA	TRBV10-3	TRBJ2-4	NA	TGTGCCATCAGTGAAAGTGGAAACATTCAGTACTTC	CAISESGNIQYF
TRBD2	TRBV5-1	TRBJ2-7	NA	TGCGCCAGCAGCTTGGAAGCGGGGGGCTCCTACGAGCAGTACTTC	CASSLEAGGSYEQYF
NA	TRBV27	TRBJ2-3	few	TGTGCCAGCAGTTTAAGACCGTGGCCCACAGATACGCAGTATTTT	CASSLRPWPTDTQYF
NA	TRBV27	TRBJ2-7	many	TGTGCCAGCAGTTCCTCCCAAGGGGCGGAGTACGAGCAGTACTTC	CASSSSQGAEYEQYF
TRBD2	TRBV24-1	TRBJ2-1	many	TGTGCCACCAGTGATCCCGGACTAGCGGGATACAATGAGCAGTTCTTC	CATSDPGLAGYNEQFF
NA	TRBV25-1	TRBJ2-7	NA	TGTGCCAGCAGTGCGATGGGGGACGAGCAGTACTTC	CASSAMGDEQYF
TRBD2	TRBV7-9	TRBJ2-2	NA	TGTGCCAGCAGCTTAGGACTAGCGGCCACCGGGGAGCTGTTTTTT	CASSLGLAATGELFF
NA	TRBV12-3/TRBV12-4	TRBJ2-6	once	TGTGCCAGCAGTTCGGACGCGCGGCGTGCGTATGGGGCCAACGTCCTGACTTTC	CASSSDARRAYGANVLTF
NA	TRBV12-3/TRBV12-4	TRBJ2-3	NA	TGTGCCAGCAGAGGTGGGGATGCGGATACGCAGTATTTT	CASRGGDADTQYF
NA	TRBV29-1	TRBJ2-7	NA	TGCAGCGTTGAAGACAACTCCTACGAGCAGTACTTC	CSVEDNSYEQYF
NA	TRBV5-1	TRBJ1-5	NA	TGCGCCAGCAGCTTGGGGTCAGGCGGCCAGCCCCAGCATTTT	CASSLGSGGQPQHF
NA	TRBV10-3	TRBJ1-3	few	TGTGCCATCACGTCGGCAAACACCATATATTTT	CAITSANTIYF
TRBD1	TRBV3-1	TRBJ2-5	NA	TGTGCCAGCAGCGAAAGGGACAGGTCACCTGGGGAGACCCAGTACTTC	CASSERDRSPGETQYF
NA	TRBV7-9	TRBJ2-3	few	TGTGCCAGCCGTCTTTATGGGCGGGACCTCACAGATACGCAGTATTTT	CASRLYGRDLTDTQYF
TRBD2	TRBV12-3/TRBV12-4	TRBJ2-5	NA	TGTGCCAGTGGGAGGGGACTAGCGGGAGTGGGGCAAGAGACCCAGTACTTC	CASGRGLAGVGQETQYF